This is a list of T cell receptor beta chains from one sample in a study of PD-1 blockade in classical Hodgkin lymphoma. Sequencing used immunoSEQ multiplex PCR; TCRdb keeps in-frame clones, though not all of them. Among fewer than 90,000 clones listed, about 92% were seen once. The sequences come from peripheral blood mononuclear cells (PBMCs), collected at baseline. The receptors were sampled from a human donor with classical Hodgkin lymphoma. Each CDR3 is given with its conserved first and last residue. D genes are given only for firm matches. Not all rows give a size; the values are once, few, many and, for expanded clones, a class.

d_gene	j_gene	abundance	v_gene	CDR3nt	CDR3aa
NA	TRBJ2-7	once	TRBV19	TGTGCCAGTAGTATTTCGTCCTGGGGCTCCTCCGACGAGCAGTACTTC	CASSISSWGSSDEQYF
NA	TRBJ2-3	NA	TRBV5-4	TGTGCCAGCAGCTTGGTGGTAACTAGCACAGATACGCAGTATTTT	CASSLVVTSTDTQYF
TRBD2	TRBJ2-3	NA	TRBV5-1	TGCGCCAGCAGCTTAGGCGGGACTAGCGGCACAGATACGCAGTATTTT	CASSLGGTSGTDTQYF
NA	TRBJ2-1	once	TRBV6-5	TGTGCCAGCAGTTACGTGGCTAGCCAGGGTGAGCAGTTCTTC	CASSYVASQGEQFF
NA	TRBJ2-5	NA	TRBV5-1	TGCGCCAGCAGCCCCGACACCGTACAAGAGACCCAGTACTTC	CASSPDTVQETQYF
NA	TRBJ2-7	NA	TRBV7-2	TGTGCCAGCAGCTTAGATCGCGCGGGCGTAGGGGAGCAGTACTTC	CASSLDRAGVGEQYF
TRBD2	TRBJ2-3	NA	TRBV27	TGTGCCAGCAGTCCAGCGGGAGGGTCGACAGATACGCAGTATTTT	CASSPAGGSTDTQYF
NA	TRBJ1-3	NA	TRBV19	TGTGCCAGTAGTACGCCGAGATACAGGACTGGAAACACCATATATTTT	CASSTPRYRTGNTIYF
TRBD1	TRBJ2-3	NA	TRBV7-9	TGTGCCAGCAGCTTACCGGGACAGCCTCTAGCCGCGGCAGCAGATACGCAGTATTTT	CASSLPGQPLAAAADTQYF
TRBD1	TRBJ1-5	NA	TRBV15	TGTGCCACCAGCAGTGAAGACAGGGGACTAAATCAGCCCCAGCATTTT	CATSSEDRGLNQPQHF
NA	TRBJ2-7	NA	TRBV5-8	TGTGCCAGCAGCTTGACAGATTGGTTCGAGCAGTACTTC	CASSLTDWFEQYF
TRBD1	TRBJ1-5	NA	TRBV30	TGTGCCTGGAGTGCGACAGGGGAGCTGCCCCAGCATTTT	CAWSATGELPQHF
TRBD1	TRBJ2-7	NA	TRBV6-6	TGTGCCACCATGCCCGGGACAGGGCGAACCGAGCAGTACTTC	CATMPGTGRTEQYF
TRBD1	TRBJ2-7	NA	TRBV19	TGTGCCAGTAGTATATTGGGGACAGGGGCCGAGCAGTACTTC	CASSILGTGAEQYF
TRBD1	TRBJ1-1	NA	TRBV11-3	TGTGCCAGCAGCTTAGAATGGACAGGGGGCCACACTGAAGCTTTCTTT	CASSLEWTGGHTEAFF
TRBD2	TRBJ2-7	NA	TRBV5-4	TGTGCCAGCAGCCTGGGGGAGGGAATCCCCTACGAGCAGTACTTC	CASSLGEGIPYEQYF
TRBD2	TRBJ2-3	once	TRBV5-1	TGCGCCAGCAGCGCCGGGGGGGCAGATACGCAGTATTTT	CASSAGGADTQYF
TRBD1	TRBJ2-1	NA	TRBV5-1	TGCGCCAGCACTCCACCCGGCCGGGACAGCTCCTACAATGAGCAGTTCTTC	CASTPPGRDSSYNEQFF
NA	TRBJ2-7	NA	TRBV18	TGTGCCAGCTCACCAGACAGCTTCCTCTCCTACGAGCAGTACTTC	CASSPDSFLSYEQYF
TRBD2	TRBJ2-7	NA	TRBV25-1	TGTGCCAGCAGTGAATTCGGGGGGAACGAGCAGTACTTC	CASSEFGGNEQYF
NA	TRBJ1-3	NA	TRBV29-1	TGCAGCGTTGGGGGGGGCGACTCTGGAAACACCATATATTTT	CSVGGGDSGNTIYF
NA	TRBJ1-1	NA	TRBV27	TGTGCCAGCAGTTCCATCCATGGACAGCTAAACACTGAAGCTTTCTTT	CASSSIHGQLNTEAFF
NA	TRBJ1-3	NA	TRBV6-1	TGTGCCAGCAGTGAGTGGCAGGGATCTGGAAACACCATATATTTT	CASSEWQGSGNTIYF
NA	TRBJ2-7	NA	TRBV5-6	TGTGCCAGCAGCCCAGGGAGCTACGAGCAGTACTTC	CASSPGSYEQYF
TRBD1	TRBJ2-7	NA	TRBV5-6	TGTGCCAGCAGCCAACCGGGACAGACCTACGAGCAGTACTTC	CASSQPGQTYEQYF
NA	TRBJ2-1	few	TRBV10-3	TGTGCCATCAGTTCGGGGAACCAATTCAATGAGCAGTTCTTC	CAISSGNQFNEQFF
NA	TRBJ2-7	NA	TRBV4-2	TGTGCCAGCAGCCAAGAGGGCGAGCAGTACTTC	CASSQEGEQYF
TRBD1	TRBJ2-5	NA	TRBV5-1	TGCGCCAGCAGCTTGGTACAGGGGCAAGAGACCCAGTACTTC	CASSLVQGQETQYF
NA	TRBJ1-1	NA	TRBV7-9	TGTGCCAGCAGCTTTCAGGTTATGGACACTGAAGCTTTCTTT	CASSFQVMDTEAFF
NA	TRBJ1-2	NA	TRBV18	TGTGCCAGCTCACCAGGGATGGTTAGCTATGGCTACACCTTC	CASSPGMVSYGYTF
TRBD1	TRBJ1-2	once	TRBV5-4	TGTGCCAGCAGCTGGGCCGGGACAGGGTCTAACCTCTATGGCTACACCTTC	CASSWAGTGSNLYGYTF
TRBD2	TRBJ2-5	NA	TRBV7-9	TGTGCCGGCAGACTAGCGGGGGAGGAGACCCAGTACTTC	CAGRLAGEETQYF
TRBD1	TRBJ2-1	NA	TRBV2	TGTGCCAGCCTCCGCCCGGACAGGGGCAACAATGAGCAGTTCTTC	CASLRPDRGNNEQFF
NA	TRBJ1-1	NA	TRBV15	TGTGCCACCAGCGGTAGACCAGGGACGGAAAACACTGAAGCTTTCTTT	CATSGRPGTENTEAFF
NA	TRBJ1-2	NA	TRBV4-2	TGTGCCAGCAGCCAAGATAGGAGGGATGGCTACACCTTC	CASSQDRRDGYTF
TRBD1	TRBJ2-7	once	TRBV6-1	TGTGCCAGCAGTTCACAGGGGGAAGGCGCCTACGAGCAGTACTTC	CASSSQGEGAYEQYF
TRBD1	TRBJ2-5	NA	TRBV5-4	TGTGCCAGCCGGACGGACAGGGGCCTCCAAGAGACCCAGTACTTC	CASRTDRGLQETQYF
TRBD2	TRBJ2-3	NA	TRBV28	TGTGCCAGCAGTTTATGGAAGCGGGAGCATAAAGATACGCAGTATTTT	CASSLWKREHKDTQYF
NA	TRBJ1-5	once	TRBV19	TGTGCCAGTAAGGGCGGAGCTAGCAATCAGCCCCAGCATTTT	CASKGGASNQPQHF
NA	TRBJ1-3	NA	TRBV5-6	TGTGCCAGCAGCTCCCCCAGGTCTGGAAACACCATATATTTT	CASSSPRSGNTIYF
NA	TRBJ1-6	NA	TRBV25-1	TGTGCCAGCACAGGGGTGTCCTATAATTCACCCCTCCACTTT	CASTGVSYNSPLHF
NA	TRBJ2-2	NA	TRBV27	TGTGCCAGCAGTCCCCTATCGAGTACGGGGAGCACCGGGGAGCTGTTTTTT	CASSPLSSTGSTGELFF
NA	TRBJ2-1	once	TRBV5-5	TGTGCCAGCAGCCATGCACGAAAGACTTTCTCCTACAATGAGCAGTTCTTC	CASSHARKTFSYNEQFF
NA	TRBJ1-2	NA	TRBV7-2	TGTGCCAGCAGCTTAGACACAGTCGGTGGCTACACCTTC	CASSLDTVGGYTF
TRBD1	TRBJ2-5	NA	TRBV28	TGTGCCAGCAGTCTCCAGACAGGGTTGGAATCCCAGTACTTC	CASSLQTGLESQYF
NA	TRBJ2-1	NA	TRBV7-2	TGTGCCAGCAGCCGCCCGACGGCGCGGGAGCAGTTCTTC	CASSRPTAREQFF
TRBD2	TRBJ2-7	NA	TRBV19	TGTGCCAGTAGTGTGGGACTAGCGGGCTCCTACGAGCAGTACTTC	CASSVGLAGSYEQYF
NA	TRBJ1-3	NA	TRBV28	TGTGCCAGCAGTTTATTAGGTCAGGATAGCTCTGGAAACACCATATATTTT	CASSLLGQDSSGNTIYF
NA	TRBJ2-7	once	TRBV6-5	TGTGCCAGCGGTGCAGGGACACCCTACGAGCAGTACTTC	CASGAGTPYEQYF
NA	TRBJ2-3	NA	TRBV28	TGTGCCAGCAGTTTAGGTAGGCGCGGGGCAGATACGCAGTATTTT	CASSLGRRGADTQYF
TRBD1	TRBJ2-7	NA	TRBV6-5	TGTGCCAGCAGCCAGGACAGGGCCAGCTCCTACGAGCAGTACTTC	CASSQDRASSYEQYF
NA	TRBJ2-7	NA	TRBV5-1	TGCGCCAGCACGGAAGAAGGGATTAAGCGCGAGCAGTACTTC	CASTEEGIKREQYF
TRBD2	TRBJ2-1	NA	TRBV11-2	TGTGCCAGCAGCCGGGGACGACTAGCGGGAGGAGTTGGCAATGAGCAGTTCTTC	CASSRGRLAGGVGNEQFF
NA	TRBJ2-7	NA	TRBV9	TGTGCCAGCAGCCCCGGGGCAGGGTACCACGAGCAGTACTTC	CASSPGAGYHEQYF
TRBD1	TRBJ2-5	NA	TRBV9	TGTGCCAGCAGCGCGGGACAGGGGAACCAAGAGACCCAGTACTTC	CASSAGQGNQETQYF